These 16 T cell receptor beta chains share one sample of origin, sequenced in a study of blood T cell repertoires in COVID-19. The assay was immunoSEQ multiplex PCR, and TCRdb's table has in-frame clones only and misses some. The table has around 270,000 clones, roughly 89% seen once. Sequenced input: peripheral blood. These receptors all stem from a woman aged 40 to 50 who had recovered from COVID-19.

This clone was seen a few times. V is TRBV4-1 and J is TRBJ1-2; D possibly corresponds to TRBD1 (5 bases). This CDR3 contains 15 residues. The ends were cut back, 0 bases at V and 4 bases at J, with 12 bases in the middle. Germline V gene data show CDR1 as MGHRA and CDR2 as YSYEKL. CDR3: CASSQDWGWSYGYTF. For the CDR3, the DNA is TGCGCCAGCAGCCAAGATTGGGGCTGGAGCTATGGCTACACCTTC.

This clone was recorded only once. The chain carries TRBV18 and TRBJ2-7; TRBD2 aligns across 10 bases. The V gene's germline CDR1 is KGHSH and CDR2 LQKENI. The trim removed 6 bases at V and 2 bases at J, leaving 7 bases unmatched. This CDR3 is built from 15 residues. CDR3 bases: TGTGCCAGCTCTCCCTTAGCGGGGGGTCCCTACGAGCAGTACTTC. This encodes CASSPLAGGPYEQYF.

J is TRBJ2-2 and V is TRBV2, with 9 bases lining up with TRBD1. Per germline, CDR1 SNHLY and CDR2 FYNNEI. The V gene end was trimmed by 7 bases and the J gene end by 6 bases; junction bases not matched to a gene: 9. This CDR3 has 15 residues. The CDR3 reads CASTGGQGVAGELFF. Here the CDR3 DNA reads TGTGCCAGCACTGGGGGACAGGGTGTCGCCGGGGAGCTGTTTTTT.

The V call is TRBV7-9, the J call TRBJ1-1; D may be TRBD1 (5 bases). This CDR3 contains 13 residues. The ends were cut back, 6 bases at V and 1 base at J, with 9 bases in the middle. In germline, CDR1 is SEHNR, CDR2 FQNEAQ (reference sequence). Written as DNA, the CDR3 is TGTGCCAGCAGGCTACAGGAGAACACTGAAGCTTTCTTT. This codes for CASRLQENTEAFF.

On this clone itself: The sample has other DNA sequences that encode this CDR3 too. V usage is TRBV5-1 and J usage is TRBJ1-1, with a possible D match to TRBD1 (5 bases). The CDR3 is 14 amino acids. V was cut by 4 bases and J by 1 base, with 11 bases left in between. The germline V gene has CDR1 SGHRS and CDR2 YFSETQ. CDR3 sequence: CASSPGTANTEAFF. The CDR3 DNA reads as TGCGCCAGCAGCCCGGGGACTGCGAACACTGAAGCTTTCTTT.

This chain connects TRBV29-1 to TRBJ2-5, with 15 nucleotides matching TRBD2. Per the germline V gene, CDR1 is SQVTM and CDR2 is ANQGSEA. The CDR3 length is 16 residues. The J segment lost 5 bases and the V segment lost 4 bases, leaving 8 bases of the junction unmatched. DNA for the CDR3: TGCAGCGTTGGCGGTGGGACTAGCGGGGGGCGCGAGACCCAGTACTTC. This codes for CSVGGGTSGGRETQYF.

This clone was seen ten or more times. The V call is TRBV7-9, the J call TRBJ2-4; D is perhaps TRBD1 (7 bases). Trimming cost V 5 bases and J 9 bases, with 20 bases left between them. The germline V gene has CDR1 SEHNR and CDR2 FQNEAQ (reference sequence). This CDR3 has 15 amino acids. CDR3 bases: TGTGCCAGCAGCCCCGCGGGACAGTGGGAACTCATTCAGTACTTC. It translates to CASSPAGQWELIQYF.

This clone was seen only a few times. For the CDR3, the DNA is TGTGCCAGCAGCCGACGGGGGGGTCTCACTGAAGCTTTCTTT. This sequence encodes CASSRRGGLTEAFF. V usage is TRBV11-3 and J usage is TRBJ1-1, with TRBD1 as a possible D gene (5 bases). The CDR3 extends over 14 amino acids. The V end lost 5 bases, the J end lost 4 bases, and 14 bases lay between the germline ends. CDR1 and CDR2 from the germline V gene are SGHNT and YENEEA.

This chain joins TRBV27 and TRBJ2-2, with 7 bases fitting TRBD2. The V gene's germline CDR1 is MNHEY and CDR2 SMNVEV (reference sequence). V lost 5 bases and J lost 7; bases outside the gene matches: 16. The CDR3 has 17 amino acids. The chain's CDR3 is CASSQSPVKSGDGELFF. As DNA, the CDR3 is TGTGCCAGCAGTCAGTCACCCGTAAAGAGCGGGGACGGGGAGCTGTTTTTT.

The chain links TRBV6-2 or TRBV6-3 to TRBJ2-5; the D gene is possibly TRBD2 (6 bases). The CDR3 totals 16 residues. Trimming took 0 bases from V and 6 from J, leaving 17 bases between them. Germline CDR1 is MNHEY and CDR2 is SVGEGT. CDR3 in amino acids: CASSYSGGGSQKTQYF. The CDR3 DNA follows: TGTGCCAGCAGTTACTCCGGTGGAGGGAGTCAAAAGACCCAGTACTTC.

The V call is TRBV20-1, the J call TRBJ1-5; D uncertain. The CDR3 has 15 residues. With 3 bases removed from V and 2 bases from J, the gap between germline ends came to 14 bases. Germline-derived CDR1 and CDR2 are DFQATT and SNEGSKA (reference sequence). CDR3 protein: CSASRGLRGNQPQHF. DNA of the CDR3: TGCAGTGCTAGTCGGGGTCTACGGGGCAATCAGCCCCAGCATTTT.

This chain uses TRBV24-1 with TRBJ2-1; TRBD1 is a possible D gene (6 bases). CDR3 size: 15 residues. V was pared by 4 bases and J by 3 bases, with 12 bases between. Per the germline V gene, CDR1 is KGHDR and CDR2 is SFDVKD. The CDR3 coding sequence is TGTGCCACCAGTGAGTCACAGGGATTCTACAATGAGCAGTTCTTC. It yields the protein CATSESQGFYNEQFF.

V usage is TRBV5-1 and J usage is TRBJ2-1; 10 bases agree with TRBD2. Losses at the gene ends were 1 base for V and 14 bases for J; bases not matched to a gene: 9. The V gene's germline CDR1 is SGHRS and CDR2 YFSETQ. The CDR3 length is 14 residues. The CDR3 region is CASSLYPSGGEEFF. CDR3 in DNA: TGCGCCAGCAGCTTGTATCCTAGCGGGGGAGAGGAGTTCTTC.

The CDR3 DNA reads as TGTGCCAGTAGCTTGGACAGGGTCGGCAATCAGCCCCAGCATTTT. This codes for CASSLDRVGNQPQHF. This chain connects TRBV19 to TRBJ1-5; 8 positions agree with TRBD1. The CDR3 contains 15 residues. Germline V CDR1 and CDR2: LNHDA, SQIVND (reference sequence). V lost 6 bases and J lost 2; bases outside the gene matches: 6. Combining the CDR3 with reference TRBV19 and TRBJ1-5 gives the whole variable domain DGGITQSPKYLFRKEGQNVTLSCEQNLNHDAMYWYRQDPGQGLRLIYYSQIVNDFQKGDIAEGYSVSREKKESFPLTVTSAQKNPTAFYLCASSLDRVGNQPQHFGDGTRLSIL.

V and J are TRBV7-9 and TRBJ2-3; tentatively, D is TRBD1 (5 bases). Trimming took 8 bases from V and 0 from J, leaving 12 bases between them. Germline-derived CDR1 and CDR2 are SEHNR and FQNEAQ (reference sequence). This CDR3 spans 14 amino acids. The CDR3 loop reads CASCRGISTDTQYF. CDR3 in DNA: TGTGCCAGCTGTAGGGGTATTAGCACAGATACGCAGTATTTT.

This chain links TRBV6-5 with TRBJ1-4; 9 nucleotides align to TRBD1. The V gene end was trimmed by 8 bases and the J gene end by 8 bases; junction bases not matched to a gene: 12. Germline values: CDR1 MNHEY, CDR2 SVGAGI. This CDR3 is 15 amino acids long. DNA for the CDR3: TGTGCCAGCGGACTCACCGGGACAGGGACCGAAAAACTGTTTTTT. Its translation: CASGLTGTGTEKLFF.